These 28 T cell receptor beta chains were all obtained from the same sample, sequenced in a study of memory CD4+ T cells and cytomegalovirus serostatus. Method: immunoSEQ multiplex PCR; TCRdb's copy keeps in-frame clones and lacks some. Among about 50,000 clones listed, 82% were seen once. Single viable CD3+CD4+CD8-CD45RO+ cells were sorted as the memory CD4+ T cells. Sequencing was done on a sample of memory CD4+ T cells from blood. The source of these receptors is an adult in good health and CMV-seronegative.

The DNA of the CDR3 is TGTGCCAGCAGTTACTCGACTAGCGGGGGGACCAATGAGCAGTTCTTC. Its translation is CASSYSTSGGTNEQFF. The chain is built from TRBV6-5 and TRBJ2-1, with TRBD2 identical over 13 bases. The trim removed 0 bases at V and 6 bases at J, leaving 2 bases unmatched. The CDR3 covers 16 residues. The germline V gene has CDR1 MNHEY and CDR2 SVGAGI.

The table lists this clone with a few counts. The rearrangement uses TRBV7-9 and TRBJ2-2; 10 bases map to TRBD2. V dropped 5 bases and J dropped 2; count of bases not matched to a gene: 8. The CDR3 spans 17 residues. From germline, CDR1 is SEHNR and CDR2 FQNEAQ (reference sequence). CDR3 nucleotide sequence: TGTGCCAGCAGCCCGCTAGCGGGGGCGATAAACACCGGGGAGCTGTTTTTT. Protein: CASSPLAGAINTGELFF.

V gene TRBV9 combines with J gene TRBJ1-2; D uncertain. Per germline, CDR1 SGDLS and CDR2 YYNGEE. CDR3 length: 13 amino acids. Trimming removed 2 bases from V and 1 base from J, with 6 bases in between. The CDR3 coding sequence is TGTGCCAGCAGCGTCTCAGTTAACTATGGCTACACCTTC. Its translation is CASSVSVNYGYTF.

The V and J genes are TRBV7-8 and TRBJ2-1, with D perhaps matching TRBD1 (6 bases). The CDR3 sequence is 15 residues long. Trimming left V 1 base short and J 2 bases short, with 9 bases between. Germline lookup yields CDR1 SGHVS and CDR2 FQNEAQ. The DNA of the CDR3 is TGTGCCAGCAGCTTAGAACAGGGACCCTACAATGAGCAGTTCTTC. Protein: CASSLEQGPYNEQFF.

The rearrangement uses TRBV6-5 and TRBJ1-5, with TRBD1 matching 10 bases. CDR3 length: 15 residues. V was pared by 4 bases and J by 4 bases, with 4 bases of the junction left unmatched. The germline V gene encodes CDR1 MNHEY and CDR2 SVGAGI. The CDR3 region has the DNA TGTGCCAGCAGTTCCAGACAGGGGGCGAATCAGCCCCAGCATTTT. It translates to CASSSRQGANQPQHF.

This clone was seen a few times. This chain uses TRBV6-8 with TRBJ2-5, with D perhaps matching TRBD1 or TRBD2 (5 bases each). The germline CDR1 and CDR2 sequences are MNHGY and SAAAGT. This CDR3 region has 16 residues. V dropped 2 bases and J dropped 5 bases, with 18 bases sitting between them. The CDR3: CASSYGTRPHGETQYF. CDR3 nucleotides: TGTGCCAGCAGTTACGGGACGAGACCACACGGGGAGACCCAGTACTTC.

This clone came up once. The chain carries TRBV5-6 and TRBJ1-3, with 12 bases identical to TRBD1. The CDR3 is made up of 17 amino acids. The V segment lost 1 base and the J segment 4 bases; nucleotides outside the gene matches: 6. Germline V gene sequence: CDR1 SGHDT, CDR2 YYEEEE. CDR3 residues: CASSLKWDRGHGNTIYF. The CDR3 nucleotides read TGTGCCAGCAGCTTGAAGTGGGACAGGGGGCACGGAAACACCATATATTTT.

This clone is categorized as medium-sized. The chain employs TRBV5-1 and TRBJ2-5, with unresolved D. Per germline, CDR1 SGHRS and CDR2 YFSETQ. Trimming stripped 0 bases from V and 2 bases from J, with 2 bases between. This CDR3 has 12 residues. The CDR3 DNA sequence: TGCGCCAGCAGCTTGGGGCAAGAGACCCAGTACTTC. Protein product: CASSLGQETQYF.

The chain recombines TRBV19 with TRBJ1-2; D is perhaps TRBD1 (6 bases). This CDR3 has 16 amino acids. Germline assignment: CDR1 LNHDA and CDR2 SQIVND (reference sequence). V was pared by 7 bases and J by 1 base, with 19 bases between. The CDR3 loop is CASITGARGNNYGYTF. The CDR3 DNA reads as TGTGCCAGTATTACGGGGGCGCGGGGGAATAACTATGGCTACACCTTC.

This chain joins TRBV7-2 and TRBJ1-4; no definite D call. V was shortened by 3 bases and J by 3 bases, with 11 bases between the two germline ends. CDR1 is SGHTA and CDR2 is FQGNSA in the germline V gene. The CDR3 has 15 amino acids. CDR3 bases: TGTGCCAGCAGCTTGTTCCGGGTCTCTAATGAAAAACTGTTTTTT. It specifies CASSLFRVSNEKLFF.

The rearrangement uses TRBV13 and TRBJ2-1; tentative D call: TRBD1 (6 bases). From germline, CDR1 is PRHDT and CDR2 FYEKMQ (reference sequence). V was trimmed by 2 bases and J by 9 bases, leaving 17 bases between them. There are 15 residues in the CDR3. Written as DNA, the CDR3 is TGTGCCAGCAGCTTATCTGGCAGGGGATTTGGTGAGCAGTTCTTC. Protein sequence: CASSLSGRGFGEQFF.

The J gene is TRBJ2-7, the V gene TRBV28; 10 positions agree with TRBD1. Germline V CDR1 and CDR2: MDHEN, SYDVKM. J gave up 4 bases and V 5 bases, and 5 bases lay outside the gene matches. The CDR3 loop spans 14 amino acids. In nucleotides, the CDR3 is TGTGCCAGCAGTACTCCGGGACAGGGGTACGAGCAGTACTTC. Amino acid sequence: CASSTPGQGYEQYF.

J is TRBJ2-1 and V is TRBV5-1; D not certain. This CDR3 has 15 residues. Germline CDR1 is SGHRS and CDR2 is YFSETQ. Trimming shortened V by 4 bases and J by 5 bases, and 16 bases separated the two germline ends. CDR3 nucleotides: TGCGCCAGCAGCGCCGTCGACCCTGTGAACAATGAGCAGTTCTTC. Translating it yields CASSAVDPVNNEQFF.

This clone came up a few times. The V and J genes are TRBV11-2 and TRBJ1-1; D is perhaps TRBD1 (6 bases). V was cut by 4 bases and J by 3 bases, with 15 bases left in between. Germline CDR1 and CDR2: SGHAT and FQNNGV. The CDR3 spans 15 residues. The CDR3 bases are TGTGCCAGCAGCTCGAAAGGGGGAAAGGACACTGAAGCTTTCTTT. It codes for CASSSKGGKDTEAFF.

The genes are TRBV27 and TRBJ2-7; D is unresolved. V was clipped by 5 bases and J by 4 bases, with 12 bases between them. The CDR3 length is 13 residues. Per the germline V gene, CDR1 is MNHEY and CDR2 is SMNVEV (reference sequence). The CDR3, as DNA: TGTGCCAGCAGTCTGGTGATAGGATACGAGCAGTACTTC. The encoded protein is CASSLVIGYEQYF.

J is TRBJ1-2 and V is TRBV4-2; D might be TRBD1 (5 bases). The germline gives CDR1 LGHNA, CDR2 YNFKEQ. V was cut by 5 bases and J by 3 bases, with 13 bases left in between. The CDR3 runs to 14 residues. CDR3 sequence (DNA): TGTGCCAGCAGCGCGGGGCCCAGTCACTATGGCTACACCTTC. Translating gives CASSAGPSHYGYTF.

V gene TRBV5-1 combines with J gene TRBJ2-7; 10 bases are a match to TRBD1. The germline V gene has CDR1 SGHRS and CDR2 YFSETQ. V lost 0 bases, J lost 12 bases, and 6 bases stayed unmatched. The CDR3 runs to 13 residues. The CDR3 protein is CASSLDGQGVLYF. The DNA of the CDR3 is TGCGCCAGCAGCTTGGATGGACAGGGGGTTCTGTACTTC.

This chain joins TRBV5-1 and TRBJ2-5; the D gene is possibly TRBD2 (6 bases). CDR1 SGHRS and CDR2 YFSETQ come from the germline V gene. Trimming removed 3 bases at V and 1 base at J, with 13 bases between. There are 15 residues in the CDR3. The CDR3 coding sequence is TGCGCCAGCAGCTCCACCGGGACTTCCCAAGAGACCCAGTACTTC. It is translated as CASSSTGTSQETQYF.

V gene TRBV4-2 combines with J gene TRBJ1-5, with D unresolved. The CDR3 extends over 16 amino acids. V was pared by 0 bases and J by 7 bases, with 16 bases between. CDR1 and CDR2 from the germline V gene are LGHNA and YNFKEQ. The CDR3 is CASSQDHLGGVQPQHF. For the CDR3, the DNA is TGTGCCAGCAGCCAAGATCATTTGGGCGGGGTACAGCCCCAGCATTTT.

The gene calls are TRBV2 and TRBJ2-7, with 11 bases that match TRBD2. V gave up 4 bases and J gave up 2 bases; unmatched junction bases: 4. CDR1 and CDR2 (germline): SNHLY, FYNNEI. The CDR3 runs to 15 residues. In DNA form, the CDR3 reads TGTGCCAGCAGTGCGTCTAGCGGGGGGACCTACGAGCAGTACTTC. Its protein product is CASSASSGGTYEQYF.

The chain has TRBV5-1 and TRBJ2-3; 8 bases map to TRBD2. The CDR3 totals 15 residues. With V trimmed by 2 bases and J by 1 base, 3 bases remained unmatched. Germline V lookup: CDR1 SGHRS, CDR2 YFSETQ. The CDR3, as DNA: TGCGCCAGCAGCTTATTAGCGGGGCGCACAGATACGCAGTATTTT. Protein sequence: CASSLLAGRTDTQYF.

This clone has more than one count but fewer than ten. The J gene is TRBJ1-5, the V gene TRBV19; no clear D gene. The CDR3 is 14 amino acids. V was cut by 5 bases and J by 4 bases, with 12 bases left in between. The germline gives CDR1 LNHDA, CDR2 SQIVND (reference sequence). CDR3 in DNA: TGTGCCAGTAGTTTGCAGAGCACGAATCAGCCCCAGCATTTT. Residues: CASSLQSTNQPQHF.

This clone was observed a single time. This sequence joins TRBV18 and TRBJ1-4; tentatively, D is TRBD1 (5 bases). Germline CDR1 KGHSH, CDR2 LQKENI. Trimming removed 1 base at V and 6 bases at J, with 9 bases between. This CDR3 has 14 amino acids. In nucleotides, the CDR3 is TGTGCCAGCTCACCACAATGGGGGGATGAAAAACTGTTTTTT. It is translated as CASSPQWGDEKLFF.

The chain joins TRBV5-1 to TRBJ1-4, with TRBD1 identical over 8 bases. Germline CDR1 and CDR2: SGHRS and YFSETQ. The CDR3 has 14 amino acids. J gave up 8 bases and V 4 bases, and 7 bases lay outside the gene matches. The CDR3: CASSRTGQGEKLFF. Written as DNA, the CDR3 is TGCGCCAGCAGCCGAACCGGACAGGGCGAAAAACTGTTTTTT.

This chain connects TRBV5-1 to TRBJ1-4, with D hard to call. The CDR3 has 16 residues. Germline V gene lookup returns CDR1 SGHRS and CDR2 YFSETQ. V lost 4 bases and J lost 0, with 13 bases in between. CDR3 coding DNA: TGCGCCAGCAGCCAGAGACTGACTGCAACTAATGAAAAACTGTTTTTT. Its translation is CASSQRLTATNEKLFF. The full variable domain, rest sourced from reference TRBV5-1 and TRBJ1-4, is KAGVTQTPRYLIKTRGQQVTLSCSPISGHRSVSWYQQTPGQGLQFLFEYFSETQRNKGNFPGRFSGRQFSNSRSEMNVSTLELGDSALYLCASSQRLTATNEKLFFGSGTQLSVL.

This clone has only a few counts. This chain joins TRBV28 and TRBJ2-3, with TRBD2 matching 9 bases. Germline V lookup: CDR1 MDHEN, CDR2 SYDVKM. Trimming cost V 5 bases and J 1 base; bases outside gene matches: 4. This CDR3 is built from 15 residues. The CDR3 spells CASSHSGGRTDTQYF. CDR3 DNA sequence: TGTGCCAGCAGTCATAGCGGGGGCCGCACAGATACGCAGTATTTT.

V usage is TRBV6-5 and J usage is TRBJ1-1, with D uncertain. Germline loops: CDR1 MNHEY, CDR2 SVGAGI. CDR3 length equals 13 residues. Trimming cost V 5 bases and J 4 bases, with 11 bases left between them. Here the CDR3 DNA reads TGTGCCAGCAGTCGTAACCCGGGCACTGAAGCTTTCTTT. Translating it yields CASSRNPGTEAFF.

The gene calls are TRBV9 and TRBJ1-2, with D hard to call. V was cut by 2 bases and J by 8 bases, with 13 bases left in between. CDR1 is SGDLS, CDR2 YYNGEE, per germline. There are 13 residues in the CDR3. CDR3 sequence reads: CASSVDGGRGYTF. CDR3 in DNA: TGTGCCAGCAGCGTGGACGGAGGCCGGGGCTACACCTTC. Full variable domain (outside the CDR3, taken from reference TRBV9 and TRBJ1-2): DSGVTQTPKHLITATGQRVTLRCSPRSGDLSVYWYQQSLDQGLQFLIQYYNGEERAKGNILERFSAQQFPDLHSELNLSSLELGDSALYFCASSVDGGRGYTFGSGTRLTVV.